The TCR beta chain under discussion was sequenced for a study of persistence of HIV-infected CD4 T cells. Study context: Blood samples, up to about 200 mL, came from multiple time points, except a couple of leukapheresis donors sampled once. Study conclusions and caveats: TCRbeta richness was lower in CMV- and Gag-responding cells than in anti-CD3/anti-CD28-responding cells.

Stimulation used around 9.1 ug/mL lysate from CMV-infected fibroblasts. Responding CD4+ T cells were sorted by upregulation of both CD40 ligand and CD69. These HIV-1-infected adults initiated suppressive ART in chronic infection. For about 17 hours, CD8-depleted PBMCs received anti-CD28/CD49d costimulation, a CD40-blocking antibody and enfuvirtide. With 4 bases clipped from V and 8 bases from J, the junction kept 3 bases outside the gene matches. CDR3 length: 14 amino acids. Germline V gene sequence: CDR1 MNHEY, CDR2 SMNVEV (reference sequence). Sequencing used immunoSEQ version 4 in survey mode. Sequenced by immunoSEQ multiplex PCR; TCRdb stores in-frame clones only, minus some. The sample has about 20,000 clones, about 80% seen once. Regarding this clone: Its cognate antigen is unknown.

The origin of this receptor is an adult man with HIV who was CMV-seropositive. Sequencing used CD4+ T cells sorted from PBMCs after approximately 19-hour stimulation, obtained from a patient who received antiretroviral therapy. The chain recombines TRBV27 with TRBJ1-4; 11 positions agree with TRBD1. CDR3 sequence: CASSSGTGGEKLFF. In nucleotides, the CDR3 is TGTGCCAGCAGTTCCGGGACAGGGGGAGAAAAACTGTTTTTT.